The rows below give T cell receptor beta chains drawn from one sample of a study of multiple sclerosis patients with progressive multifocal leukoencephalopathy. The assay was immunoSEQ multiplex PCR, and TCRdb's table has in-frame clones only and misses some. Among 29,000 or so clones listed, nearly 90% were seen once. Sample: PBMCs, taken from a patient treated with natalizumab. The receptors come from a human donor with multiple sclerosis. Each CDR3 is given with its conserved first and last residue. D genes are given only for firm matches. A row's size may be missing; if present it is once, few, many or a size class.

V	size	J	D	CDR3	DNA
TRBV18	.	TRBJ1-4	TRBD1	CASSLNRGREKLFF	TGTGCCAGCTCACTAAACAGGGGGCGCGAAAAACTGTTTTTT
TRBV30	.	TRBJ2-1	TRBD2	CAWSVSRSYSGTSGRGGIGEQFF	TGTGCCTGGAGTGTGTCCCGGTCCTATAGTGGGACTAGCGGGAGAGGGGGTATCGGGGAGCAGTTCTTC
TRBV7-9	.	TRBJ2-7	.	CASTTDYEQYF	TGTGCCAGCACGACAGACTACGAGCAGTACTTC
TRBV9	.	TRBJ2-2	TRBD2	CASSVDASGNTGELFF	TGTGCCAGCAGCGTAGACGCTAGCGGGAACACCGGGGAGCTGTTTTTT
TRBV5-6	.	TRBJ1-1	.	CASTLGPTVNTEAFF	TGTGCCAGCACCCTCGGGCCAACCGTGAACACTGAAGCTTTCTTT
TRBV5-1	once	TRBJ2-2	.	CASSLEGGPASGELFF	TGCGCCAGCAGCTTGGAAGGGGGACCAGCCTCCGGGGAGCTGTTTTTT
TRBV5-1	.	TRBJ1-2	.	CASSPSGVSGGYTF	TGCGCCAGCAGCCCCTCAGGGGTTTCAGGCGGCTACACCTTC
TRBV7-3	.	TRBJ2-7	TRBD2	CASSPLAGGHYEQYF	TGTGCCAGCAGCCCCCTAGCGGGAGGGCACTACGAGCAGTACTTC
TRBV18	.	TRBJ2-5	.	CASSPQGRDMDF	TGTGCCAGCTCACCCCAGGGACGCGACATGGACTTC
TRBV6-6	.	TRBJ2-1	TRBD2	CASSYFPALAEQFF	TGTGCCAGCAGTTACTTCCCCGCACTAGCGGAGCAGTTCTTC
TRBV2	.	TRBJ1-5	.	CASSEVAGRLNNQPQHF	TGTGCCAGCAGTGAGGTGGCCGGACGGTTGAACAATCAGCCCCAGCATTTT
TRBV5-6	.	TRBJ2-1	.	CASSLINRRRSNEQFF	TGTGCCAGCAGCTTGATCAACCGGCGCAGGTCCAATGAGCAGTTCTTC
TRBV20-1	.	TRBJ2-1	.	CSARGPGEQFF	TGCAGTGCTAGAGGCCCGGGGGAGCAGTTCTTC